The clone carrying this T cell receptor (beta chain) was seen many times. Its antigen remains unknown. CDR3 length: 15 residues. The V gene's germline CDR1 is WNHNN and CDR2 SYGVQD (reference sequence). Trimming removed 4 bases from V and 5 bases from J, with 17 bases in between. Using its own MiXCR run on the 5' RACE reads, TCRdb lists one record per CDR3 protein. The table records about 200,000 distinct CDR3 sequences, 10% to 15% of them present only once. The record originates from a study of CD8 T cells in ankylosing spondylitis. Study results and caveats: The clones that were linked to disease were reported to be significantly enriched in matched synovial fluid samples from ankylosing spondylitis patients. Past studies reported some motif variants in reactive arthritis synovial fluid and blood. With a CD8+ phenotype, disease-linked clones were relatively rare in peripheral blood.

The sequence was collected from a male donor with ankylosing spondylitis or in good health (not recorded which). The chain couples TRBV10-1 to TRBJ1-1; a weak D match, TRBD1 (6 bases). Sequenced sample: blood, either unsorted or a sorted T cell fraction (not recorded which). The CDR3 DNA reads TGCGCCAGCAGTGGCGGTCCAGGGGATTGGACTGAAGCTTTCTTT. Protein: CASSGGPGDWTEAFF.